This entry is about one T cell receptor beta chain. One junction end disagrees with the germline gene, perhaps due to a read error. This record belongs to a study of blood T cells in healthy people across ages. The CDR3 runs to 17 residues. CDR1 SEHNR and CDR2 FQNEAQ come from the germline V gene (reference sequence). With a J-beta primer mix and a sample-barcoded 5' primer, a second PCR ran about 6 to 11 cycles. Using its own MiXCR run on the 5' RACE reads, TCRdb lists one record per CDR3 protein. The sample comprises some 860,000 distinct CDR3 sequences, roughly 50% of which are singletons, and roughly 25% rests with the top ten.

Material: blood. The V gene is TRBV7-9, the J gene TRBJ2-1; a possible D gene is TRBD2 (5 bases). This clonotype was obtained from a man in his forties or fifties in good health. CDR3 in DNA: TGTGCCAGCAGCTTAGCCGGCCCCCTCGGGGATCTGGATGAGCGGTTCTTC. Translation gives CASSLAGPLGDLDERFF.